The subject of this entry is one T cell receptor (beta chain). Its cognate antigen is unknown. A library of TCRbeta sequences, prepared with unique molecular identifiers, was generated. In TCRdb, the PCR reads were re-called with MiXCR into one record per CDR3 protein. This table has about 240,000 distinct CDR3 sequences, roughly 25% appearing once. This sample is drawn from a study of T-cell reconstitution after alpha-beta-depleted transplantation in children. The CDR3 has 13 residues. Germline lookup yields CDR1 SGHTA and CDR2 FQGTGA. Unmatched junction bases numbered 4, after V lost 5 bases and J lost 8 bases. Study results and limitations: About two months after transplant, alpha-beta T cells reportedly came from several hundred expanded graft clones.

This rearrangement joins TRBV7-3 to TRBJ2-1; 9 bases agree with TRBD2. This material consisted of PBMCs, taken before TCRalphabeta/CD19-depleted stem cell transplant. This TCR was sampled from a girl aged 2-10 years with Fanconi anemia, due to receive a stem cell transplant. This CDR3 reads CASSPRLADEQFF. The CDR3 nucleotides are TGTGCCAGCAGCCCTCGACTAGCGGATGAGCAGTTCTTC.